The 19 T cell receptor beta chains in this list originate from one sample, sequenced in a study of T cell clonality in common variable immunodeficiency. Broader study findings: Common variable immunodeficiency TCR beta sequences reportedly had fewer deletions and N-nucleotide insertions.

Method: immunoSEQ multiplex PCR; TCRdb's copy keeps in-frame clones and lacks some. This sample carries fewer than 20,000 clones, none of them present only once. Their recognized antigens are unknown. Sequencing was carried out using peripheral blood mononuclear cells. The receptors were gathered from a human donor with common variable immunodeficiency.

This clone was counted many times. The CDR3 end falls 3 residues outside the read, so it is completed with the germline J gene. This chain uses TRBV14 with TRBJ2-5; no definite D call. Germline V gene data show CDR1 as SGHDN and CDR2 as FVKESK. The CDR3 consists of 16 residues. V was cut by 4 bases and J by 5 bases, with 20 bases left in between. CDR3 DNA (partial): TGTGCCAGCAGCCCGATTTCAAAAGGGTTGTGGGAGACC. This codes for CASSPISKGLWET. The entire CDR3 protein reads CASSPISKGLWETQYF.

A note on this clone: Sequencing ends 3 residues short of the CDR3 end; the germline J gene provides the rest. The chain couples TRBV2 to TRBJ1-1, with D maybe TRBD1 (6 bases). This CDR3 has 14 amino acids. The V and J ends lost 7 bases and 4 bases respectively, with 16 bases between them. Per the germline V gene, CDR1 is SNHLY and CDR2 is FYNNEI. CDR3 sequence reads: CASNPGTSRTEAFF. Partial CDR3 DNA: TGTGCCAGCAACCCAGGGACATCTCGCACTGAA. The full variable domain, its missing parts supplied by reference TRBV2 and TRBJ1-1, is EPEVTQTPSHQVTQMGQEVILRCVPISNHLYFYWYRQILGQKVEFLVSFYNNEISEKSEIFDDQFSVERPDGSNFTLKIRSTKLEDSAMYFCASNPGTSRTEAFFGQGTRLTVV.

This clone turned up a few times. The read ends 3 residues early relative to the CDR3; the germline J gene fills the gap. The chain is built from TRBV2 and TRBJ2-1; TRBD1 matches 10 bases. This CDR3 comprises 15 residues. The germline gives CDR1 SNHLY, CDR2 FYNNEI. The V and J ends lost 8 bases and 1 base, in that order; junction bases with no gene match: 5. The DNA read from the CDR3 is TGTGCCAGCTTCCGGGACAGGGGTTCCTACAATGAG. Translated: CASFRDRGSYNE. The complete CDR3 reads CASFRDRGSYNEQFF.

This clone was counted at least ten times. CDR3 sequence: CASGRAGGAQETQYF. The CDR3 bases that were read are TGTGCCAGCGGAAGGGCGGGGGGGGCCCAAGAGACC. This chain links TRBV5-6 with TRBJ2-5; 9 bases line up with TRBD2. The read terminates 3 residues before the CDR3 end, so the remaining end is supplied by the germline J gene. After removal of 7 bases from V and 1 base from J, the junction contained 8 bases not matched to a gene. The CDR3 consists of 15 residues. The germline V gene encodes CDR1 SGHDT and CDR2 YYEEEE.

This clone was counted ten times or more. The CDR3 end is not reached by the read, which stops 3 residues before it; the germline J gene fills it in. The chain combines TRBV29-1 with TRBJ1-2, with no clear D. Per the germline V gene, CDR1 is SQVTM and CDR2 is ANQGSEA. V was shortened by 2 bases and J by 5 bases, with 15 bases between the two germline ends. This CDR3 is 14 amino acids long. CDR3 DNA (partial): TGCAGCGTTGAACAATTCGAGTTAGGGTATGGC. It yields the protein CSVEQFELGYG. The CDR3 as a whole reads CSVEQFELGYGYTF.

Ten or more counts support this clone. The read finishes 3 residues shy of the CDR3 end, and the germline J gene is used to complete it. The chain has TRBV18 and TRBJ2-3, with D possibly matching TRBD1 (5 bases). CDR1 is KGHSH, CDR2 LQKENI, per germline. Deletions cut 0 bases from V and 3 bases from J, with 13 bases between. This CDR3 region has 16 residues. CDR3: CASSPPGRQRTDTQYF. CDR3 bases read: TGTGCCAGCTCACCACCGGGGCGGCAAAGGACAGATACG.

Here the CDR3 reads CSARDSGGPSETQYF. Incomplete CDR3 DNA: TGCAGTGCTAGGGATAGCGGGGGCCCATCAGAGACC. V and J are TRBV20-1 and TRBJ2-5; 9 bases map to TRBD2. The read falls 3 residues short of the CDR3 end, and the missing part is taken from the germline J gene. Germline-derived CDR1 and CDR2 are DFQATT and SNEGSKA (reference sequence). The V and J ends lost 3 bases and 4 bases, in that order; junction bases with no gene match: 9. The CDR3 runs to 15 residues.

This clone was counted at least ten times. The read halts 3 residues ahead of the CDR3 end, with the missing end drawn from the germline J gene. The gene calls are TRBV18 and TRBJ1-1; D unresolved. CDR1 KGHSH and CDR2 LQKENI come from the germline V gene. The CDR3 extends over 13 amino acids. V was pared by 0 bases and J by 5 bases, with 7 bases between. The sequenced part of the CDR3 DNA is TGTGCCAGCTCACCACCGACTGGGACTGAA. It translates to CASSPPTGTE. In full, the CDR3 is CASSPPTGTEAFF.

In its sample, this clone was seen a few times. The CDR3 end lies 3 residues beyond the end of the read and is filled in from the germline J gene. J is TRBJ2-3 and V is TRBV20-1, with 10 positions matching TRBD2. Germline trimming cut 3 bases from V and 4 bases from J; bases unmatched to any gene: 7. Germline loops: CDR1 DFQATT, CDR2 SNEGSKA (reference sequence). The CDR3 runs to 15 residues. CDR3 DNA (partial): TGCAGTGCTAGTAAGCGGGAGGGCCGAGCAGATACG. It specifies CSASKREGRADT. The complete CDR3 reads CSASKREGRADTQYF.

At least ten counts were recorded for this clone. The read falls 3 residues short of the CDR3 end, and the missing part is taken from the germline J gene. The gene calls are TRBV29-1 and TRBJ1-1; D ambiguous. The CDR3 runs to 11 residues. The V end lost 6 bases, the J end lost 3 bases, and 8 bases lay between the germline ends. Germline loops: CDR1 SQVTM, CDR2 ANQGSEA. Incomplete CDR3 DNA: TGCAGCGTCCGGCGGGACACTGAA. It translates to CSVRRDTE. The complete CDR3 sequence is CSVRRDTEAFF.

This clone was counted ten times or more. The CDR3 end falls 3 residues outside the read, so it is completed with the germline J gene. The chain has TRBV18 and TRBJ2-3, with TRBD1 matching 7 bases. Germline CDR1 is KGHSH and CDR2 is LQKENI. The CDR3 is made up of 13 amino acids. The V and J ends lost 3 bases and 4 bases, in that order; junction bases with no gene match: 1. The CDR3 loop is CASSPQGADTQYF. The CDR3 DNA, read in part, is TGTGCCAGCTCACCCCAGGGGGCAGATACG.

This clone was detected many times. The read stops 3 residues short of the end of the CDR3; the missing end is completed from the germline J gene. The genes are TRBV5-4 and TRBJ2-3; no clear D gene. The germline V gene encodes CDR1 SGHNT and CDR2 YYREEE (reference sequence). CDR3 length: 12 residues. The V gene lost 1 base and the J gene lost 2 bases, with 2 bases spanning the gap. The sequenced CDR3 bases are TGTGCCAGCAGCTTGTACACAGATACG. Translation: CASSLYTDT. The entire CDR3 protein reads CASSLYTDTQYF. Full variable domain (missing parts from reference TRBV5-4 and TRBJ2-3): ETGVTQSPTHLIKTRGQQVTLRCSSQSGHNTVSWYQQALGQGPQFIFQYYREEENGRGNFPPRFSGLQFPNYSSELNVNALELDDSALYLCASSLYTDTQYFGPGTRLTVL.

This clone was seen many times. Partial CDR3 DNA: TGTGCCAGCAGCCCTGGTTGGGCCTACACAGATACG. It yields the protein CASSPGWAYTDT. In full, the CDR3 is CASSPGWAYTDTQYF. The chain employs TRBV5-5 and TRBJ2-3, with D unresolved. The read gets to within 3 residues of the CDR3 end, and the germline J gene fills in the rest. Germline V gene data show CDR1 as SGHKS and CDR2 as YYEKEE (reference sequence). This CDR3 has 15 amino acids. Deletions cut 4 bases from V and 2 bases from J, with 14 bases between. Looking up the rest from reference TRBV5-5 and TRBJ2-3 gives the full variable domain: DAGVTQSPTHLIKTRGQQVTLRCSPISGHKSVSWYQQVLGQGPQFIFQYYEKEERGRGNFPDRFSARQFPNYSSELNVNALLLGDSALYLCASSPGWAYTDTQYFGPGTRLTVL.

Comment on this clone: The CDR3 end falls 3 residues outside the read, so it is completed with the germline J gene. The chain is built from TRBV10-3 and TRBJ2-5; D is uncertain. Germline CDR1 reads ENHRY; CDR2 reads SYGVKD. V dropped 0 bases and J dropped 6 bases, with 11 bases sitting between them. The CDR3 totals 14 residues. The CDR3 protein is CAISESNTEKTQYF. The CDR3 bases that were read are TGTGCCATCAGTGAGTCCAACACAGAAAAGACC.

This clone turned up a few times. Coverage ceases 3 residues before the CDR3 finishes, and the germline J gene fills in the end. The V and J genes are TRBV6-2 or TRBV6-3 and TRBJ2-2; no reliable D call. The germline V gene encodes CDR1 MNHEY and CDR2 SVGEGT. The V gene lost 2 bases and the J gene lost 9 bases, with 7 bases spanning the gap. The CDR3 length is 12 residues. This CDR3 reads CASSYIVRELFF. The covered CDR3 bases are TGTGCCAGCAGTTACATTGTAAGGGAG.

This clone has only a few counts. The read terminates 3 residues before the CDR3 end, so the remaining end is supplied by the germline J gene. The chain combines TRBV7-9 with TRBJ2-5; D remains ambiguous. Germline CDR1 is SEHNR and CDR2 is FQNEAQ (reference sequence). Trimming took 2 bases from V and 7 from J, leaving 8 bases between them. The CDR3 consists of 12 residues. CDR3 DNA (partial): TGTGCCAGCAGCTTATCTCTAGGGACC. Residues: CASSLSLGT. The full CDR3 protein reads CASSLSLGTQYF.

This clone was picked up a small number of times. Read coverage stops 3 residues before the CDR3 terminus; the germline J gene supplies the remainder. The chain uses TRBV11-2 and TRBJ2-7; 11 nucleotides agree with TRBD2. The V gene's germline CDR1 is SGHAT and CDR2 FQNNGV. This CDR3 contains 14 residues. V trimming: 5 bases; J trimming: 3 bases; junction bases outside the gene matches: 3. The CDR3 loop is CASSRTSGSYEQYF. The DNA read from the CDR3 is TGTGCCAGCAGCCGAACTAGCGGGAGCTACGAG.

About this clone: The CDR3 end is not reached by the read, which stops 3 residues before it; the germline J gene fills it in. V is TRBV7-2 and J is TRBJ2-7; TRBD1 agrees at 7 bases. The CDR3 spans 14 residues. Germline V CDR1 and CDR2: SGHTA, FQGNSA. V shed 5 bases and J 5 bases; nucleotides not matched to a gene: 9. The CDR3 spells CASSPWAQGDEQYF. Partial CDR3 DNA: TGTGCCAGCAGCCCCTGGGCCCAGGGGGACGAG.

The CDR3 DNA, read in part, is TGTGCCAGCAGTGACAGGGTTAATCAGCCC. Residues: CASSDRVNQP. The CDR3 in full is CASSDRVNQPQHF. This chain joins TRBV6-1 and TRBJ1-5, with D tentatively TRBD1 (5 bases). The sequence runs out 3 residues before the end of the CDR3; the remainder is reconstructed from the germline J gene. V gave up 3 bases and J gave up 4 bases, with 7 bases separating them. CDR3 length: 13 amino acids. Germline values: CDR1 MNHNS, CDR2 SASEGT.